Listed below are T cell receptor beta chains from one sample, sequenced in a study of CD8+CD57+ T cells in acquired aplastic anemia. TCRdb fed the reads into MiXCR, producing one record per CDR3 protein. The table has 300,000 or so distinct CDR3 sequences, around 60% seen once; the top ten hold under 8.5%. Specimen: sorted CD4+, CD8+, or CD8+CD57+ T cells (not recorded which) from PBMCs. The receptors stem from a human donor with severe aplastic anemia or a healthy control (not recorded which). Both conserved end residues are part of each CDR3. D genes are given only for firm matches. Clone sizes are given selectively: once, few, many, or a class where the clone is expanded.

>TRBV5-1|TRBJ1-3|NA|15|NA
CASSLHGAFRNTIYF
TGCGCCAGCAGCTTGCACGGGGCCTTCCGAAACACCATATATTTT
>TRBV19|TRBJ1-2|NA|13|NA
CASKRLGTGGYTF
TGTGCCAGTAAGCGTCTTGGGACGGGCGGCTACACCTTC
>TRBV15|TRBJ2-2|NA|15|NA
CATSTLTVDTGELFF
TGTGCCACCAGCACCCTGACTGTGGACACCGGGGAGCTGTTTTTT
>TRBV10-3|TRBJ1-5|TRBD1|14|few
CAIRSDRINQPQHF
TGTGCCATCAGATCGGACAGGATCAATCAGCCCCAGCATTTT
>TRBV19|TRBJ1-4|TRBD1|16|NA
CASSRIGTGYNEKLFF
TGTGCCAGTAGTCGAATAGGGACAGGTTACAATGAAAAACTGTTTTTT
>TRBV7-8|TRBJ2-7|NA|13|NA
CASSFEGPREQYF
TGTGCCAGCAGCTTTGAGGGCCCTCGCGAGCAGTACTTC
>TRBV10-3|TRBJ1-1|NA|17|NA
CAISEGAGASVGAEAFF
TGTGCCATCAGTGAGGGGGCAGGGGCCAGTGTTGGCGCTGAAGCTTTCTTT
>TRBV10-3|TRBJ1-5|TRBD1|18|many
CAISDPTGQGALSQPQHF
TGTGCCATCAGTGACCCCACGGGACAGGGGGCGCTTTCTCAGCCCCAGCATTTT
>TRBV29-1|TRBJ2-1|TRBD2|13|NA
CSVERGGYNEQFF
TGCAGCGTTGAGCGGGGGGGATACAATGAGCAGTTCTTC
>TRBV11-2|TRBJ2-7|NA|11|many
CASSWQHEQYF
TGTGCCAGCAGCTGGCAGCACGAGCAGTACTTC
>TRBV11-2|TRBJ2-3|NA|15|once
CASSLDLAERDTQYF
TGTGCCAGCAGCTTAGATCTGGCGGAGCGGGATACGCAGTATTTT
>TRBV2|TRBJ1-6|NA|13|NA
CASRGGRGSPLHF
TGTGCCAGCAGGGGGGGCAGGGGATCACCCCTCCACTTT
>TRBV20-1|TRBJ2-5|TRBD1|13|NA
CSAIRQGQETQYF
TGCAGTGCTATTAGACAGGGCCAAGAGACCCAGTACTTC
>TRBV10-3|TRBJ2-7|TRBD1|17|NA
CASSYSRPGQGAGEQYF
TGTGCCAGCAGTTACTCGAGGCCGGGACAGGGGGCAGGAGAGCAGTACTTC
>TRBV14|TRBJ2-5|TRBD1|17|many
CASSQGKSTGFLETQYF
TGTGCCAGCAGCCAAGGAAAATCGACAGGGTTTCTAGAGACCCAGTACTTC
>TRBV7-2|TRBJ1-1|NA|14|once
CASSWRLRGTEAFF
TGTGCCAGCAGCTGGAGACTTCGGGGCACTGAAGCTTTCTTT
>TRBV7-9|TRBJ2-7|NA|12|NA
CASSSGSVQQYF
TGTGCCAGCAGCTCCGGGAGCGTCCAGCAGTACTTC
>TRBV2|TRBJ1-3|NA|13|NA
CASKREQGNTIYF
TGTGCCAGCAAAAGAGAGCAAGGAAACACCATATATTTT
>TRBV7-2|TRBJ2-7|TRBD2|18|NA
CASSLGVGTSGATYEQYF
TGTGCCAGCAGCTTAGGTGTTGGGACTAGCGGGGCCACCTACGAGCAGTACTTC
>TRBV12-3/TRBV12-4|TRBJ2-1|TRBD1|13|many
CASSLTGVLRQFF
TGTGCCAGCAGTTTGACAGGGGTCTTGAGGCAGTTCTTC
>TRBV7-9|TRBJ1-1|NA|13|NA
CASSSATNTEAFF
TGTGCCAGCAGCTCCGCGACGAACACTGAAGCTTTCTTT
>TRBV20-1|TRBJ1-4|TRBD1|15|few
CSASLPGTEDEKLFF
TGCAGTGCTAGTCTCCCCGGGACAGAGGATGAAAAACTGTTTTTT
>TRBV5-1|TRBJ1-2|NA|15|many
CASSMTSGTEYGYTF
TGCGCCAGCAGTATGACATCCGGGACCGAGTATGGCTACACCTTC